The source of this T cell receptor beta chain is a study of CD4+ T cells in melanoma. Overall study findings and caveats: Diverse differentiation states were reported for melanoma neoantigen-specific CD4+ T cells. A reported correlation linked neoantigen-specific CD4+ T cells to CD8+, macrophage and B cell function.

The sample holds one count of this clone. No antigen is known for it. The CDR3 has 17 residues. Trimming removed 1 base at V and 9 bases at J, with 19 bases between. Germline lookup yields CDR1 SEHNR and CDR2 FQNEAQ (reference sequence). Sequencing was performed with immunoSEQ multiplex PCR; in TCRdb, only in-frame clones are kept and a portion is missing. The top ten clones hold 1.5% to 1.9% of a sample with 110,000 to 150,000 clones, around 90% of them seen once. The chain has TRBV7-9 and TRBJ1-6, with no clear D. The TCR was taken from a human donor with melanoma. The CDR3 nucleotides read TGTGCCAGCAGCTTAGGGCCCATTTTCGAGCAAGGTTCACCCCTCCACTTT. It specifies CASSLGPIFEQGSPLHF.